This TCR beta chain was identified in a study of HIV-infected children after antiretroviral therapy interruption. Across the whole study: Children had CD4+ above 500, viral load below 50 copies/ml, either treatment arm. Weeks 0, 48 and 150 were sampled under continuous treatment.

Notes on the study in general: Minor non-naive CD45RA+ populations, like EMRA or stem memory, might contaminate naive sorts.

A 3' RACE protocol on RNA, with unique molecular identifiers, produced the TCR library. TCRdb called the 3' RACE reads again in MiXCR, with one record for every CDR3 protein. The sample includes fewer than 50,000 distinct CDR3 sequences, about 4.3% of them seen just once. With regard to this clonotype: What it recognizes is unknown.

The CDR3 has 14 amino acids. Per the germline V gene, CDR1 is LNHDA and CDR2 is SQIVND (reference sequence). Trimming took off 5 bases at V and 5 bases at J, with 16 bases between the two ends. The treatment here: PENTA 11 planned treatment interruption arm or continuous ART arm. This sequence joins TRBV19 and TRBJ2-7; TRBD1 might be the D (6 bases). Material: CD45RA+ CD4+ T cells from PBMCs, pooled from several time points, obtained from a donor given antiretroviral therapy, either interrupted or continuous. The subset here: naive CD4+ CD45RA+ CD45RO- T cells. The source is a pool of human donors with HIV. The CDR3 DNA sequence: TGTGCCAGTAGTCCCCGAGGCAGGGGCAACGAGCAGTACTTC. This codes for CASSPRGRGNEQYF.